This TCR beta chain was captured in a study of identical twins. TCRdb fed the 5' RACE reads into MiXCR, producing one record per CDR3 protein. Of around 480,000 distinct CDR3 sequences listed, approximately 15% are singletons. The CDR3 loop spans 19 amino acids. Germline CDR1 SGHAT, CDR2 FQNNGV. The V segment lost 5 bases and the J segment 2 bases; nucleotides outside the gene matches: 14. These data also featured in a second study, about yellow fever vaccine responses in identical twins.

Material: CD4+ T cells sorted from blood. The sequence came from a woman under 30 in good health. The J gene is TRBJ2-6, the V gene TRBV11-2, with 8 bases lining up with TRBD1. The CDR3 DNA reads TGTGCCAGCAGCCGTTCGGTAGACAGGGGAGGTCCTGGGGCCAACGTCCTGACTTTC. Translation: CASSRSVDRGGPGANVLTF. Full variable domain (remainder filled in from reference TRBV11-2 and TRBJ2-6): EAGVAQSPRYKIIEKRQSVAFWCNPISGHATLYWYQQILGQGPKLLIQFQNNGVVDDSQLPKDRFSAERLKGVDSTLKIQPAKLEDSAVYLCASSRSVDRGGPGANVLTFGAGSRLTVL.